This section outlines one TCR beta chain sequence together with its context. Study processing details: By means of reference gene primer amplification, nucleated cell counts were estimated. Here immunoSEQ multiplex PCR was the method, and the copy in TCRdb shows in-frame clones only, minus some. The V and J calls and clone size come from that table; D and trimming were worked out from the DNA. The sample yields around 250,000 clones, around nine tenths seen once. This sample is drawn from a study of blood T cell repertoires in COVID-19. Study-level information: Samples of COVID-19 (acute and convalescent) were obtained from the United States, Italy and Spain.

The V and J ends lost 2 bases and 6 bases, in that order; junction bases with no gene match: 8. The CDR3 length is 15 residues. In germline, CDR1 is SGHTA, CDR2 FQGNSA. Patients at the Seattle site were enrolled during active infection and followed longitudinally. J is TRBJ2-7 and V is TRBV7-2; 9 nucleotides match TRBD2. The TCR comes from a woman between 65 and 79 years old with COVID-19, enrolled during active disease. Sequencing was performed on peripheral blood. CDR3 sequence: CASSLIGGRESEQYF. The CDR3 bases are TGTGCCAGCAGCTTAATCGGCGGGAGGGAAAGCGAGCAGTACTTC.